A single sample is the source of the 18 T cell receptor beta chains below, sequenced in a study of control samples from healthy donors and cancer patients. The protocol was immunoSEQ multiplex PCR, while the TCRdb copy is restricted to in-frame clones and leaves out a portion. The sample has 120,000 or so clones; approximately 90% are singletons. The source material was blood. The receptors were sampled from a young man in good health.

The rearrangement uses TRBV7-9 and TRBJ2-3, with 10 bases identical to TRBD2. The germline CDR1 and CDR2 sequences are SEHNR and FQNEAQ (reference sequence). Trimming took 1 base from V and 7 from J; bases not matched to a gene: 8. The length of the CDR3 is 16 residues. The CDR3 here is CASSLEFSGGAHTQYF. CDR3 nucleotide sequence: TGTGCCAGCAGCTTAGAATTCAGCGGGGGGGCGCATACGCAGTATTTT. Supplemented by reference TRBV7-9 and TRBJ2-3, the full variable domain reads DTGVSQNPRHKITKRGQNVTFRCDPISEHNRLYWYRQTLGQGPEFLTYFQNEAQLEKSRLLSDRFSAERPKGSFSTLEIQRTEQGDSAMYLCASSLEFSGGAHTQYFGPGTRLTVL.

The genes are TRBV7-3 and TRBJ2-6; D is uncertain. V lost 1 base and J 0 bases, leaving 13 bases between the germline ends. CDR3 length: 18 amino acids. Germline assignment: CDR1 SGHTA and CDR2 FQGTGA. CDR3 sequence (DNA): TGTGCCAGCAGCTTAAGGGCAACAGCCCTCTCTGGGGCCAACGTCCTGACTTTC. Translating it yields CASSLRATALSGANVLTF.

This chain links TRBV11-1 with TRBJ2-1, with D unclear. Trimming pared 2 bases from V and 7 bases from J, leaving 0 bases between. The CDR3 is 10 amino acids. Germline loops: CDR1 SGHAT, CDR2 FQDESV (reference sequence). The CDR3 protein is CASSLNEQFF. The CDR3 DNA reads TGTGCCAGCAGCTTAAATGAGCAGTTCTTC. The full variable domain, its missing parts supplied by reference TRBV11-1 and TRBJ2-1, is EAEVAQSPRYKITEKSQAVAFWCDPISGHATLYWYRQILGQGPELLVQFQDESVVDDSQLPKDRFSAERLKGVDSTLKIQPAELGDSAMYLCASSLNEQFFGPGTRLTVL.

The chain carries TRBV12-3 or TRBV12-4 and TRBJ1-1, with D perhaps matching TRBD1 (6 bases). There are 13 residues in the CDR3. V lost 6 bases, J lost 6 bases, and 14 bases lay in between. The CDR3 sequence: CASSPNRVAEAFF. The CDR3 DNA follows: TGTGCCAGCAGCCCCAACAGGGTCGCTGAAGCTTTCTTT.

The chain has TRBV6-5 and TRBJ1-2; TRBD1 is a possible D gene (6 bases). CDR3 size: 13 residues. V gave up 2 bases and J gave up 6 bases, with 10 bases separating them. Germline values: CDR1 MNHEY, CDR2 SVGAGI. CDR3 region: CASSYRAGDGYTF. Here the CDR3 DNA reads TGTGCCAGCAGTTACCGGGCAGGGGATGGCTACACCTTC.

This sequence joins TRBV5-1 and TRBJ1-2; tentatively, D is TRBD1 (5 bases). The germline CDR1 and CDR2 sequences are SGHRS and YFSETQ. V was cut by 0 bases and J by 2 bases, with 8 bases left in between. The CDR3 is 14 amino acids. DNA of the CDR3: TGCGCCAGCAGCTTGGCCGAGGGGAACTATGGCTACACCTTC. It encodes CASSLAEGNYGYTF. The full variable domain, completed using reference TRBV5-1 and TRBJ1-2, is KAGVTQTPRYLIKTRGQQVTLSCSPISGHRSVSWYQQTPGQGLQFLFEYFSETQRNKGNFPGRFSGRQFSNSRSEMNVSTLELGDSALYLCASSLAEGNYGYTFGSGTRLTVV.

This chain links TRBV18 with TRBJ2-3; a possible D gene is TRBD2 (6 bases). The CDR3 is made up of 16 amino acids. V shed 2 bases and J shed 0 bases, with 12 bases lying between them. CDR1 KGHSH and CDR2 LQKENI come from the germline V gene. The CDR3 nucleotides read TGTGCCAGCTCACCAACCGGGACTTCTAGCACAGATACGCAGTATTTT. Protein sequence: CASSPTGTSSTDTQYF.

The chain has TRBV5-1 and TRBJ1-6, with D hard to call. Between the trimmed V and J ends, which lost 5 bases and 8 bases, there was a span of 20 bases. The CDR3 is made up of 16 amino acids. Germline CDR1 and CDR2: SGHRS and YFSETQ. The CDR3 DNA sequence: TGCGCCAGCAGTCCCCTGGGCCAGGACGGTTATTCACCCCTCCACTTT. This translates into CASSPLGQDGYSPLHF.

The chain uses TRBV3-1 (or the pseudogene TRBV3-2) and TRBJ2-1; D is undetermined. This CDR3 is built from 16 residues. CDR1 LGHDT and CDR2 YNNKEL come from the germline V gene (reference sequence). V was pared by 1 base and J by 6 bases, with 16 bases between. This CDR3 is CASSQVFRLGGNEQFF. The CDR3 DNA sequence: TGTGCCAGCAGCCAAGTATTTAGGCTGGGTGGCAATGAGCAGTTCTTC.

Regarding this clone: Other DNA sequences within the sample encode an identical CDR3. The chain carries TRBV5-6 and TRBJ2-1; D unclear. V was pared by 0 bases and J by 7 bases, with 5 bases between. The CDR3 totals 12 residues. Germline loops: CDR1 SGHDT, CDR2 YYEEEE. CDR3 sequence (DNA): TGTGCCAGCAGCTTGGGGGGAAATGAGCAGTTCTTC. This encodes CASSLGGNEQFF.

V usage is TRBV10-2 and J usage is TRBJ1-2; 7 bases are shared with TRBD1. CDR1 WSHSY and CDR2 SAAADI come from the germline V gene. This CDR3 spans 17 amino acids. The J segment lost 5 bases and the V segment lost 7 bases, leaving 19 bases of the junction unmatched. In DNA form, the CDR3 reads TGCGCCAGCACCCACCCTACAGGGGTCCATTCGGATTATGGCTACACCTTC. Translation: CASTHPTGVHSDYGYTF.

J is TRBJ2-2 and V is TRBV6-5; the match to TRBD1 covers 11 bases. The CDR3 consists of 14 residues. The germline CDR1 and CDR2 sequences are MNHEY and SVGAGI. Trimming took 6 bases from V and 5 from J; bases not matched to a gene: 2. This CDR3 reads CASRGQGGTGELFF. The CDR3 nucleotides read TGTGCCAGCAGGGGACAGGGGGGTACCGGGGAGCTGTTTTTT.

The chain uses TRBV7-8 and TRBJ1-1; D is unclear. CDR1 and CDR2 (germline): SGHVS, FQNEAQ. The ends were cut back, 7 bases at V and 5 bases at J, with 14 bases in the middle. CDR3 length equals 13 residues. The CDR3 coding sequence is TGTGCCAGCATTGGGCCAGGAGAAACTGAAGCTTTCTTT. Translation gives CASIGPGETEAFF.

The V gene is TRBV11-2, the J gene TRBJ1-1, with 9 bases matching TRBD1. Germline V gives CDR1 SGHAT, CDR2 FQNNGV. The trim removed 4 bases at V and 5 bases at J, leaving 2 bases unmatched. The CDR3 runs 13 residues. DNA for the CDR3: TGTGCCAGCAGCTGGGGACAGGGAACTGAAGCTTTCTTT. The encoded protein is CASSWGQGTEAFF.

The chain carries TRBV5-4 and TRBJ2-3; no clear D. From germline, CDR1 is SGHNT and CDR2 YYREEE (reference sequence). V gave up 0 bases and J gave up 0 bases, with 14 bases separating them. CDR3 length: 17 amino acids. As DNA, the CDR3 is TGTGCCAGCAGCTTGGGGGGTGCTAGTAGTAGCACAGATACGCAGTATTTT. It is translated as CASSLGGASSSTDTQYF.

The chain combines TRBV7-6 with TRBJ2-1, with 7 nucleotides matching TRBD1. This CDR3 is built from 13 residues. The germline V gene encodes CDR1 SGHVS and CDR2 FNYEAQ. The junction had 5 bases not matched to a gene; V was cut back by 5 bases and J by 7 bases. The chain's CDR3 is CASSQTGRNEQFF. The CDR3 DNA reads TGTGCCAGCAGCCAGACAGGGCGGAATGAGCAGTTCTTC. The full variable domain, rest sourced from reference TRBV7-6 and TRBJ2-1, is GAGVSQSPRYKVTKRGQDVALRCDPISGHVSLYWYRQALGQGPEFLTYFNYEAQQDKSGLPNDRFSAERPEGSISTLTIQRTEQRDSAMYRCASSQTGRNEQFFGPGTRLTVL.

The rearrangement links TRBV11-2 to TRBJ2-7; TRBD2 matches at 8 bases. With 3 bases clipped from V and 2 bases from J, the junction kept 0 bases outside the gene matches. Germline CDR1 and CDR2: SGHAT and FQNNGV. This CDR3 is built from 13 residues. The CDR3 coding sequence is TGTGCCAGCAGCTTCGGGGGGGCCTACGAGCAGTACTTC. It translates to CASSFGGAYEQYF.

For the CDR3, the DNA is TGTGCCAGCAAATCGGGGAGTTCGGACACCGGGGAGCTGTTTTTT. Amino acid sequence: CASKSGSSDTGELFF. The chain is built from TRBV6-4 and TRBJ2-2; D is possibly TRBD2 (5 bases). Trimming left V 7 bases short and J 3 bases short, with 15 bases between. Germline loops: CDR1 MRHNA, CDR2 SNTAGT. The length of the CDR3 is 15 residues.